This T cell receptor (beta chain) was sequenced for a study of T cell responses to AZD1222 COVID-19 vaccine. General study findings and limits: Females outnumbered males among donors, who were mostly white British; clonal diversity was possibly underestimated. Sampling that yielded the repertoires occurred only after the peak T cell response. The number of AZD1222 recipients seropositive at baseline was only six.

Worth noting for this clone: Its matching antigen is unknown.

Germline V gene sequence: CDR1 SGDLS, CDR2 YYNGEE. After removal of 3 bases from V and 3 bases from J, the junction contained 5 bases not matched to a gene. CDR3 length: 16 amino acids. Repertoires were generated with immunoSEQ multiplex PCR, while TCRdb's copy carries only in-frame clones and drops some. Of around 140,000 clones listed, almost 85% are singletons. This chain uses TRBV9 with TRBJ2-2; 10 bases align to TRBD2. The clonotype was recovered from an adult who received the MenACWY meningococcal vaccine as a control. Sequenced material: peripheral blood, taken 28 days after the second dose of the MenACWY control vaccine. The CDR3 DNA reads as TGTGCCAGCAGCGCAAGCGGGGGGGGTTACACCGGGGAGCTGTTTTTT. Its protein product is CASSASGGGYTGELFF.